Below, 5 T cell receptor beta chains from the same sample are listed, as sequenced in a study of blood T cell repertoires in COVID-19. Profiled with immunoSEQ multiplex PCR; TCRdb holds only in-frame clones, not every one. The sample lists under 300,000 clones, around 90% occurring once. The specimen sequenced was peripheral blood. The receptors stem from a woman aged 40 to 50 who had recovered from COVID-19.

The chain uses TRBV11-3 and TRBJ2-3, with D maybe TRBD2 (5 bases). V shed 3 bases and J shed 4 bases, with 11 bases lying between them. Germline-derived CDR1 and CDR2 are SGHNT and YENEEA. The CDR3 spans 14 residues. The CDR3 sequence is CASSFGLSPDTQYF. The CDR3, as DNA: TGTGCCAGCAGCTTCGGACTTAGCCCAGATACGCAGTATTTT.

The count of this clone is one. The chain has TRBV11-2 and TRBJ2-1; no reliable D call. V was cut by 3 bases and J by 5 bases, with 11 bases left in between. There are 14 residues in the CDR3. Germline assignment: CDR1 SGHAT and CDR2 FQNNGV. The CDR3 loop is CASSFEVAHNEQFF. The CDR3 region has the DNA TGTGCCAGCAGCTTTGAGGTAGCCCACAATGAGCAGTTCTTC.

This rearrangement joins TRBV18 to TRBJ1-5; the D gene is possibly TRBD1 (6 bases). Between the trimmed V and J ends, which lost 3 bases and 7 bases, there was a span of 19 bases. This CDR3 comprises 16 residues. In germline, CDR1 is KGHSH, CDR2 LQKENI. CDR3 region: CASSPTGTPKGQPQHF. In nucleotides, the CDR3 is TGTGCCAGCTCACCCACCGGGACACCCAAGGGGCAGCCCCAGCATTTT.

The chain recombines TRBV6-5 with TRBJ1-5, with D unresolved. In germline, CDR1 is MNHEY, CDR2 SVGAGI. Deletions cut 7 bases from V and 3 bases from J, with 10 bases between. This CDR3 is 13 amino acids long. The CDR3 DNA sequence: TGTGCCAGCACCGGGCGGGACAATCAGCCCCAGCATTTT. Translating gives CASTGRDNQPQHF.

V gene TRBV15 combines with J gene TRBJ2-1; tentative D call: TRBD2 (6 bases). V was trimmed by 5 bases and J by 12 bases, leaving 17 bases between them. Germline V gene lookup returns CDR1 LNHNV and CDR2 YYDKDF (reference sequence). The CDR3 sequence is 13 residues long. The CDR3 reads CATSPRVGGGQFF. In nucleotides, the CDR3 is TGTGCCACCAGCCCCCGGGTGGGGGGTGGGCAGTTCTTC.